Below, one TCR beta chain is given with its context. The antigen it binds to is not known. No base quality values were provided; no much bigger clone lies one nucleotide off. These data are taken from a study of T cells in Graves' hyperthyroidism and ophthalmopathy (dated by TCRdb to about 2019). Regarding the research as a whole: Peripheral blood samples were taken at the time of initial diagnosis, prior to any treatment. A discovery cohort of roughly 96 patients, about 43 with Graves' ophthalmopathy and 57 with stable Graves' hyperthyroidism, was used to find distinguishing TCR V-J signatures. Prospective prediction of ophthalmopathy was tested in an independent validation cohort consisting of 18 to 20 hyperthyroidism patients and approximately 16 patients who later progressed to ophthalmopathy. The 95 to 100 discovery patients were randomly divided into training and test sets at a 7:3 ratio. Thyroid tissue and blood T-cell repertoires from roughly 6 Graves' hyperthyroidism patients were also compared in the study. After blood sampling, hyperthyroidism patients were treated with methimazole at a starting dose of 30 mg daily, and ophthalmopathy patients were treated with high-dose intravenous methylprednisolone. The paper reports TCR Vbeta CDR3 sequencing of 130 to 150 peripheral blood samples: fewer than 50 ophthalmopathy, about 75 hyperthyroidism and around 17 progressor patients.

Hyperthyroidism patients were newly diagnosed, with disease duration under 2 months, and aged 18 to 65 years. Exclusion was applied to patients with uncontrolled infections, other autoimmune diseases, pregnancy or lactation. Diagnoses were established on the basis of clinical symptoms, serum thyroxine and TRAb, thyroid ultrasound, and orbital computed tomography. Blood from progressor patients was drawn when they were first diagnosed with hyperthyroidism, before any ophthalmopathy symptoms appeared. PBMCs were separated from roughly 10 ml of fresh peripheral blood using Ficoll-Paque density gradient centrifugation. Progressor patients were initially diagnosed with Graves' hyperthyroidism and developed ophthalmopathy during follow-up. Trizol reagent was used to extract total RNA, and RNA quality was then checked on an Agilent 2100 Bioanalyzer. Summary of the overall study and its limitations: In validation, progression to ophthalmopathy was predicted by the model with almost 71% sensitivity and under 85% specificity, a median of approximately 6.5 months before onset. Sample size was not statistically predetermined, and investigators were not blinded to group allocation. Most expanded thyroid clonotypes (frequency above 0.001) were also detected in blood, a finding suggesting that blood repertoires may reflect thyroid immune responses. A model built on a 13 V-J signature distinguished ophthalmopathy from stable hyperthyroidism, reaching roughly 88% sensitivity and about 81% specificity in cross-validation and 80%/75% in testing.

The TCR beta CDR3 regions were amplified from RNA transcripts. The first round of RT-PCR for the TCR CDR3 was performed with the HTBI primer set and the Qiagen OneStep RT-PCR kit. The libraries were constructed in a second round of multiplex PCR and then size-selected and purified. Sequencing of the libraries was done on an Illumina HiSeq2000 using paired-end 100 bp reads. The original pipeline was this. Raw data were processed with SOAPnuke, discarding reads with adapters, uncalled bases, mean Phred below 15, or no exact constant-primer or identifier match. High-quality paired reads were merged with COPE v1.2.5, and unique nucleotide sequences were defined as clonotypes. MiTCR v1.1 was used to align the clonotypes against IMGT TRBV, TRBD and TRBJ reference segments. The analysis included only V-J combinations with a frequency above 0.0001, which together covered about 99% of the repertoires. The TCS score was defined as the ratio of F50 (clonal expansion) to E x V (chaos), calculated using BLOSUM62-based TCRdist between CDR3 peptides within each V-J. Welch's t-statistics and random forest reduced 514 V-J features to 10 to 15, which were used in a naive Bayes classifier (R e1071). TCRdb reprocessed the public reads (quality trimming at Q25 with fastp, clone calling with MiXCR) and kept in-frame beta chains. All rows with the same CDR3 protein become a single entry with the most common DNA and genes. TCRdb assigned the V and J calls; the authors' analysis was not used. For this sample there are over 700,000 distinct CDR3 sequences; roughly 20% appear just once. Jointly, the top ten make up roughly 17% of the sample.

The CDR3 goes from the cysteine to the phenylalanine over 16 residues. The retained sequence is limited to the CDR3, 48 bases, with the frame set at the first base. V is shortened by 1 base, J by 0 bases, and the region joining them spans 10 bases. Sequencing was performed on blood. This TCR was recovered from a woman in her forties or fifties with Graves' hyperthyroidism that later progressed to Graves' ophthalmopathy. This chain is built from TRBV12-3 or TRBV12-4 and TRBJ2-1, with a weak D call of TRBD1 (5 bases match). CDR3 protein: CASSLDRTSSYNEQFF. DNA sequence: TGTGCCAGCAGTTTAGACAGGACATCCTCCTACAATGAGCAGTTCTTC.